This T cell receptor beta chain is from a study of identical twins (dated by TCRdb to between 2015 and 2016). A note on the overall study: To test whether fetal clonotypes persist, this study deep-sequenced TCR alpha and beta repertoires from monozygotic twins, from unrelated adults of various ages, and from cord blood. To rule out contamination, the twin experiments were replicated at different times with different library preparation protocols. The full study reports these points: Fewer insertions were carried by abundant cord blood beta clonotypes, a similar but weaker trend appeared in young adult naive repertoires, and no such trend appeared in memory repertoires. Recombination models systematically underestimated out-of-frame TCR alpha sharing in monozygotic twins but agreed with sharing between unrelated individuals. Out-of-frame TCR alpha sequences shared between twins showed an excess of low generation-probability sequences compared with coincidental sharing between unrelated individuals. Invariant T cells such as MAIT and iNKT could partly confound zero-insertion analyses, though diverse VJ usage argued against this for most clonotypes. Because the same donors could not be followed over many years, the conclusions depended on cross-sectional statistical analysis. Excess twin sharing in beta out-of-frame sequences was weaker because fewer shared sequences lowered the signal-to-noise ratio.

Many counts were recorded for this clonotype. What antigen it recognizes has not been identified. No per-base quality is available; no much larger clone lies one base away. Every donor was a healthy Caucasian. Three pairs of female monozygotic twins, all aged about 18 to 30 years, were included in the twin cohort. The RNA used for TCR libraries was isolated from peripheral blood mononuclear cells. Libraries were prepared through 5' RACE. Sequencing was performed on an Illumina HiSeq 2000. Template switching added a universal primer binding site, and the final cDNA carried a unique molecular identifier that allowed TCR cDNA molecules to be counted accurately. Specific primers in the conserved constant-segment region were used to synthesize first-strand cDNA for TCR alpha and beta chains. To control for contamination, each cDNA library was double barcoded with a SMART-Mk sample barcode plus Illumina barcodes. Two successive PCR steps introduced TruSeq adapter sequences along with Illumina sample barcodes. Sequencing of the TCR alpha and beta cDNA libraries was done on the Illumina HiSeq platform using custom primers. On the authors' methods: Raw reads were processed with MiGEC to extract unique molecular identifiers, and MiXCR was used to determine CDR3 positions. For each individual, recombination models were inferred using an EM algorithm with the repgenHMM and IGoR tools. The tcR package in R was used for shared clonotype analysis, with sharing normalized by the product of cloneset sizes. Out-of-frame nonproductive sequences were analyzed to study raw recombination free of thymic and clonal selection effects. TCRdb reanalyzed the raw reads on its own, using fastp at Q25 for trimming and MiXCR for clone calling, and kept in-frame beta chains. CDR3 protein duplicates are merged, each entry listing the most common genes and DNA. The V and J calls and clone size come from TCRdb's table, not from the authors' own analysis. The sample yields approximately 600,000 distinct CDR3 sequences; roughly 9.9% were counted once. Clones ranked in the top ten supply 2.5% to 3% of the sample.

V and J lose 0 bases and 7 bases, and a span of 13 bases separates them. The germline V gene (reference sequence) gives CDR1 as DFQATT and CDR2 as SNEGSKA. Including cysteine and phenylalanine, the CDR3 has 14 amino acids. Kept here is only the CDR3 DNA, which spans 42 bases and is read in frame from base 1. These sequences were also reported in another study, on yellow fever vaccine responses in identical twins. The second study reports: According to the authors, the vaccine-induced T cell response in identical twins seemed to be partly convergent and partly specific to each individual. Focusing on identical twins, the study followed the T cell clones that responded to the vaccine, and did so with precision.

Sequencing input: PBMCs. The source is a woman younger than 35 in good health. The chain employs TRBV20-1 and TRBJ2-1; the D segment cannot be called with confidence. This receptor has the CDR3 CSARDSGPTNEQFF. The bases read TGCAGTGCTAGAGATAGTGGGCCTACTAATGAGCAGTTCTTC.